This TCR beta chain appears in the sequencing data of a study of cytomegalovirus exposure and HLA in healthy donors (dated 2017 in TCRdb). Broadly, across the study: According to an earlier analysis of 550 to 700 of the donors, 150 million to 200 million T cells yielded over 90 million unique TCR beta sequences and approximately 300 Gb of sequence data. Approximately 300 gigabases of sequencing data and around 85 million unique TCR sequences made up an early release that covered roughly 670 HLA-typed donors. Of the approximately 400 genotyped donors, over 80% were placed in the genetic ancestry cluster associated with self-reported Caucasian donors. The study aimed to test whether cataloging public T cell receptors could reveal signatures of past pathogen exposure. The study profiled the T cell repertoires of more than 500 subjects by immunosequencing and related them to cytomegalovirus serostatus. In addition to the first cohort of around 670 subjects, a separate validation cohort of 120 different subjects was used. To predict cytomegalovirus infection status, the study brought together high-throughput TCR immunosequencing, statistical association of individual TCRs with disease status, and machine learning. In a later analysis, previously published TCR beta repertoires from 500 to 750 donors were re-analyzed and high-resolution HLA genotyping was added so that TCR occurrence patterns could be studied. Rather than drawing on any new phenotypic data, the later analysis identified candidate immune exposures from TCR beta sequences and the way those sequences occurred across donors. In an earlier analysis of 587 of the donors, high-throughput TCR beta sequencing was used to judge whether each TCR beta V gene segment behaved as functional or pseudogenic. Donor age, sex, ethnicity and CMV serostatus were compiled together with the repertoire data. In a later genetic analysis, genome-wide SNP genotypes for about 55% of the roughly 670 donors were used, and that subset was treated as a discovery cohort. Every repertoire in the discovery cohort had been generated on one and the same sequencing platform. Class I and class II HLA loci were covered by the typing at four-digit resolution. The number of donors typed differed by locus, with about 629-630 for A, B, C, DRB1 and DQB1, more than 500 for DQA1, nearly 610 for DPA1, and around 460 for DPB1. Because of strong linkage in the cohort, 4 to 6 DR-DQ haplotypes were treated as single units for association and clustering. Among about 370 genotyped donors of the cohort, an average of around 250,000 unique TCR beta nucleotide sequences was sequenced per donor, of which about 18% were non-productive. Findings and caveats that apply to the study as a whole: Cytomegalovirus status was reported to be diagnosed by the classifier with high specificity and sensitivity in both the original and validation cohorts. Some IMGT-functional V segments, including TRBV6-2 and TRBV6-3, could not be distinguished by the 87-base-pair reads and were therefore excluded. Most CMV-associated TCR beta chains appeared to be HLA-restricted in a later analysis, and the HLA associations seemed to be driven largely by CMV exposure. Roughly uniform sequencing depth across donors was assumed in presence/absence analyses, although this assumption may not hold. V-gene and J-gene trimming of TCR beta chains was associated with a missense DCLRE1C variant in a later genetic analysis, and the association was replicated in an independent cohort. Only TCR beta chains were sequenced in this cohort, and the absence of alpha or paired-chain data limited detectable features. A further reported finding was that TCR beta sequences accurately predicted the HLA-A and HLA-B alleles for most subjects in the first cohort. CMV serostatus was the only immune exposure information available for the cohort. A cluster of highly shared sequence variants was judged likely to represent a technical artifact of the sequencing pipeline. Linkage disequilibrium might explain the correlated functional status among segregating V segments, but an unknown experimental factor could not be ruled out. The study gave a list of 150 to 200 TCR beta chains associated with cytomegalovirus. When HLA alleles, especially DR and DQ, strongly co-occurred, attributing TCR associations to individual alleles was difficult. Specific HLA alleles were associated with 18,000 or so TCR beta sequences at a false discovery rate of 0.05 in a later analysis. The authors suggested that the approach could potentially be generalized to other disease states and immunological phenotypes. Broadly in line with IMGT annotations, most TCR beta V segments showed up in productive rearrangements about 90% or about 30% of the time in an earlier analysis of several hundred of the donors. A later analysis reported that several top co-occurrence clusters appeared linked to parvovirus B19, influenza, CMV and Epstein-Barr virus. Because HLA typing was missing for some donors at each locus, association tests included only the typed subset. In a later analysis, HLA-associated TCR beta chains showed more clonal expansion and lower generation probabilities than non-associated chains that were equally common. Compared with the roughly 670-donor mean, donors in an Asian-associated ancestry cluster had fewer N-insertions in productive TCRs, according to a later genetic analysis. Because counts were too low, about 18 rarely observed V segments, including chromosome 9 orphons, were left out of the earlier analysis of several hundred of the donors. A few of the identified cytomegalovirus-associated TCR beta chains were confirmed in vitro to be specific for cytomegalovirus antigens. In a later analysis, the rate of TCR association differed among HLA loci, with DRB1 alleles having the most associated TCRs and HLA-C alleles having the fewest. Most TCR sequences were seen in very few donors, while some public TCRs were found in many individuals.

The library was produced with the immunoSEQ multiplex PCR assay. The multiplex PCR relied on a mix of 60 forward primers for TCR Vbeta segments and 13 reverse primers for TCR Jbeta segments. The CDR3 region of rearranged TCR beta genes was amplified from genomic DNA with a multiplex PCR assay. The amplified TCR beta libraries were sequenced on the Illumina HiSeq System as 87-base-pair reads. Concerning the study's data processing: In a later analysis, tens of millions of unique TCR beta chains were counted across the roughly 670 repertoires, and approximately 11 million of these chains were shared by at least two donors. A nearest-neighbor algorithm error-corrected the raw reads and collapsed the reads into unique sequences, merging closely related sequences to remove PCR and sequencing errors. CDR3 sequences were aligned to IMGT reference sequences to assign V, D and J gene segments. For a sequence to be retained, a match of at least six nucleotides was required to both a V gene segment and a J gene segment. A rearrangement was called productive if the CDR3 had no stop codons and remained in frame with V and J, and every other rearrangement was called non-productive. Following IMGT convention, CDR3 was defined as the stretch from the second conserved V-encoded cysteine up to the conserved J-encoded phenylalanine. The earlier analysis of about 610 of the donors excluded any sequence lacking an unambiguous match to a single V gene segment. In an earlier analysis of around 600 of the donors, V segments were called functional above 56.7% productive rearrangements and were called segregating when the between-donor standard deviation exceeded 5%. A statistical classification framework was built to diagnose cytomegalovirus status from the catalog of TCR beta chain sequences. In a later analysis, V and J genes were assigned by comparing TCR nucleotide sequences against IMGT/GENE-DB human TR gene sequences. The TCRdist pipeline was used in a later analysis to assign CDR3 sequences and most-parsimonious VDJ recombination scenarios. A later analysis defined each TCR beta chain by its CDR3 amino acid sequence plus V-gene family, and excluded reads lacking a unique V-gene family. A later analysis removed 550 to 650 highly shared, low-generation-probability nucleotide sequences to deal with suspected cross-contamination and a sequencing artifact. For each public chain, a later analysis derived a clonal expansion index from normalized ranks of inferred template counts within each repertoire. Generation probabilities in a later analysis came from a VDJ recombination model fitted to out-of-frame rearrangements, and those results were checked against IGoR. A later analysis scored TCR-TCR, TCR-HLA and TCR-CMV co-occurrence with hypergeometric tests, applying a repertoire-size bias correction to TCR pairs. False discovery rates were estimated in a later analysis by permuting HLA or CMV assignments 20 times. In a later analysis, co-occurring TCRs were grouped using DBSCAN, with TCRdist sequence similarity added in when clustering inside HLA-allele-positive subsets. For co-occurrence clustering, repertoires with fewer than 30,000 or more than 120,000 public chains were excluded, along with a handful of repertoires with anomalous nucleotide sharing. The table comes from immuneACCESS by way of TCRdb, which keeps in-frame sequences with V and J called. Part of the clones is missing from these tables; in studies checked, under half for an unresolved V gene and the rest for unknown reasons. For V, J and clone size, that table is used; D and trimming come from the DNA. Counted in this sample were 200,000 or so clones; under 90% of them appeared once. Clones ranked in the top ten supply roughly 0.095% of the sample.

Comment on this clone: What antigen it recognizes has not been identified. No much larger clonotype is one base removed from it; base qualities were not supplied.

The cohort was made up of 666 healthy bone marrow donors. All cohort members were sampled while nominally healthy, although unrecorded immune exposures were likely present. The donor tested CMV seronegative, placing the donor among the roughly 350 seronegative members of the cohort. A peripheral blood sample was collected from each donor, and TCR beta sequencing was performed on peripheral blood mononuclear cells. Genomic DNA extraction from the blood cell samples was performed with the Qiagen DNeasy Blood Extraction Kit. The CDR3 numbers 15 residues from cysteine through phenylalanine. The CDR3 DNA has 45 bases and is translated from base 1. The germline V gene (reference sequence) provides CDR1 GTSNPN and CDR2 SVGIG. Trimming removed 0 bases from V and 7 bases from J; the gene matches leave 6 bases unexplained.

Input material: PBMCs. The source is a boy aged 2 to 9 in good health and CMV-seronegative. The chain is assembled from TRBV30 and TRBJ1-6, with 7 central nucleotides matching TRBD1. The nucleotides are TGTGCCTGGAGTGTACTGGGGACAGAGAATTCACCCCTCCACTTT. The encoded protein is CAWSVLGTENSPLHF.